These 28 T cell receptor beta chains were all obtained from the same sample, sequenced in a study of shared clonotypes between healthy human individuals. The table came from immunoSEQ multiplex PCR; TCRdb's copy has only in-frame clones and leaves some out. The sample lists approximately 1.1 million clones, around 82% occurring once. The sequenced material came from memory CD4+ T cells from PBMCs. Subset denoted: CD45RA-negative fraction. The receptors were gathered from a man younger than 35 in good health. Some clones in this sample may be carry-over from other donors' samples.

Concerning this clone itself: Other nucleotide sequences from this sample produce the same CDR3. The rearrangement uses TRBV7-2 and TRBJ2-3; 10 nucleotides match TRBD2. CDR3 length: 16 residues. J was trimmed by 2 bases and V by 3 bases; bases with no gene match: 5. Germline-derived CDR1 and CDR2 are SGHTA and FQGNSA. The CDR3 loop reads CASSLRTSGTTDTQYF. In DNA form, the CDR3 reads TGTGCCAGCAGCTTGAGGACTAGCGGAACCACAGATACGCAGTATTTT.

Written as DNA, the CDR3 is TGTGCCAGCAGTATACCCCAGTCCTCCGCTTTCTTT. Residues: CASSIPQSSAFF. The gene calls are TRBV28 and TRBJ1-1; D remains unclear. Germline CDR1 reads MDHEN; CDR2 reads SYDVKM. CDR3 length equals 12 residues. V shed 5 bases and J shed 11 bases, with 15 bases lying between them.

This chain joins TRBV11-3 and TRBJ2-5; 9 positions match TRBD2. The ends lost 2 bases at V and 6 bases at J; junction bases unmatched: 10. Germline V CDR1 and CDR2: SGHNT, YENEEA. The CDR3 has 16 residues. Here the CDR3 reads CASSLSSSGSRKTQYF. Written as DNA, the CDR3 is TGTGCCAGCAGCTTAAGTAGTAGCGGGAGTAGAAAGACCCAGTACTTC.

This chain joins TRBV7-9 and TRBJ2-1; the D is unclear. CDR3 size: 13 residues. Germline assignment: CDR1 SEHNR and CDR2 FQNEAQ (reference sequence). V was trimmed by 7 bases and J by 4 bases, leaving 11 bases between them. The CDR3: CASTKGRYNEQFF. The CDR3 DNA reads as TGTGCCAGCACCAAAGGCCGTTACAATGAGCAGTTCTTC.

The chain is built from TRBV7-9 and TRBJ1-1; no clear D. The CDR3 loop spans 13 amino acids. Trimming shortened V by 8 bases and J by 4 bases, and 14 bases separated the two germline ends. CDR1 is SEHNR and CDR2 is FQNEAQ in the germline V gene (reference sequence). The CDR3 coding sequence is TGTGCCAGCCAAGGGAGGCGGGCCACTGAAGCTTTCTTT. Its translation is CASQGRRATEAFF.

The CDR3 region has the DNA TGTGCCAGCAGTTTGAGGACAGGGGCCCACGAGCAGTACTTC. Amino acid sequence: CASSLRTGAHEQYF. V usage is TRBV28 and J usage is TRBJ2-7; 9 bases are a match to TRBD1. Germline loops: CDR1 MDHEN, CDR2 SYDVKM. The ends lost 3 bases at V and 5 bases at J; junction bases unmatched: 5. There are 14 residues in the CDR3.

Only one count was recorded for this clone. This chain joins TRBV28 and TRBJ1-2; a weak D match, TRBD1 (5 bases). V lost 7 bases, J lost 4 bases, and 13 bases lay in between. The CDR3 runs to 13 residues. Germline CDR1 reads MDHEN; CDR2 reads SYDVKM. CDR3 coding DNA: TGTGCCAGCACCCGATGGGACTCCTATGGCTACACCTTC. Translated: CASTRWDSYGYTF.

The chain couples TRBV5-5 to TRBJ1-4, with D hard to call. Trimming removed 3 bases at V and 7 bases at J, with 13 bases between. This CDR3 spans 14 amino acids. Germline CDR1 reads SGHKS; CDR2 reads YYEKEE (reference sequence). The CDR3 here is CASSSGPWSEKLFF. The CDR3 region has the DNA TGTGCCAGCAGCTCGGGCCCCTGGAGTGAAAAACTGTTTTTT.

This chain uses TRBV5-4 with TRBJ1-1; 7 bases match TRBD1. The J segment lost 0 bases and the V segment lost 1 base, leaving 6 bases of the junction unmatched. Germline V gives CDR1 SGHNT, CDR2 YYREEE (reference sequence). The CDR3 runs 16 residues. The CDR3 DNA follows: TGTGCCAGCAGCTTGAACAGGGGTTATATGAACACTGAAGCTTTCTTT. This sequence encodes CASSLNRGYMNTEAFF.

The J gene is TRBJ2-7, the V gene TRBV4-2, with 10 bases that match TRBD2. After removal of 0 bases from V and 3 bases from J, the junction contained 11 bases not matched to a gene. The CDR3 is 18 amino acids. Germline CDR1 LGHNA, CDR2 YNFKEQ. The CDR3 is CASSQEPSGSGALYEQYF. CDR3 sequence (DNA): TGTGCCAGCAGCCAAGAACCTAGCGGGAGCGGGGCCCTCTACGAGCAGTACTTC.

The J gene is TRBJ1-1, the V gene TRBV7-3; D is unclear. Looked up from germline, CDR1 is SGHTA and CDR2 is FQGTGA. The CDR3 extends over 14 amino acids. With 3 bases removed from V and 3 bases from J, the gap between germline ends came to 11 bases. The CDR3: CASSFGGRDTEAFF. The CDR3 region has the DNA TGTGCCAGCAGCTTCGGAGGGAGGGACACTGAAGCTTTCTTT.

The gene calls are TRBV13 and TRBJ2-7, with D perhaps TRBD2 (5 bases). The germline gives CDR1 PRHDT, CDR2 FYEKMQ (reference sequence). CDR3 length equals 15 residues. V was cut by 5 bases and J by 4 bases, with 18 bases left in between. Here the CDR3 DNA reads TGTGCCAGCAGCGCCCGAACTGGAGGAGCTTACGAGCAGTACTTC. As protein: CASSARTGGAYEQYF.

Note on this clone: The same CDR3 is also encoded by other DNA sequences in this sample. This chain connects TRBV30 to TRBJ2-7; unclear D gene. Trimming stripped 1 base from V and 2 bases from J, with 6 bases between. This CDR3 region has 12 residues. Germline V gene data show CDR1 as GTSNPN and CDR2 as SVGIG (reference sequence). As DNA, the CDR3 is TGTGCCTGGAGTGGACTTACCTACGAGCAGTACTTC. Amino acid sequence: CAWSGLTYEQYF.

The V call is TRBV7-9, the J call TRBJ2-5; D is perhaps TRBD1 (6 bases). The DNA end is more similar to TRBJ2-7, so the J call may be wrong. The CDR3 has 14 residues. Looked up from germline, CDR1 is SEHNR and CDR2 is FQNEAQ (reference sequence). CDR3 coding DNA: TGTGCCAGCAGCCGAGGGGGATTCGGGTACGAGCAGTACTTC. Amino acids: CASSRGGFGYEQYF.

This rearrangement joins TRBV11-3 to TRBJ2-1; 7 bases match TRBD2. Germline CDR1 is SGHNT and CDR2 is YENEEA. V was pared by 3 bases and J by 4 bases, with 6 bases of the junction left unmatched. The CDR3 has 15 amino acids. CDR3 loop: CASSFGGSPYNEQFF. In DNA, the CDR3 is TGTGCCAGCAGCTTCGGCGGGAGCCCATACAATGAGCAGTTCTTC.

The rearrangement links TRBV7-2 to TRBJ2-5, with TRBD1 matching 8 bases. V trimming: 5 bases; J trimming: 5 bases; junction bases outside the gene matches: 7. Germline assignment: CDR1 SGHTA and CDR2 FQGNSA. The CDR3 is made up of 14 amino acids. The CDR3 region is CASSTRQGMETQYF. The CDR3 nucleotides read TGTGCCAGCAGCACGCGACAGGGGATGGAGACCCAGTACTTC.

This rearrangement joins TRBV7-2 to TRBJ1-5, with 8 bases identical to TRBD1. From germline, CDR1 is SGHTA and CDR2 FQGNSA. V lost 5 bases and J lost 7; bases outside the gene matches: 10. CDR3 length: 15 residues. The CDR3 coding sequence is TGTGCCAGCAGCCTCAACAGGGGGGGGTGGCAGCCCCAGCATTTT. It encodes CASSLNRGGWQPQHF.

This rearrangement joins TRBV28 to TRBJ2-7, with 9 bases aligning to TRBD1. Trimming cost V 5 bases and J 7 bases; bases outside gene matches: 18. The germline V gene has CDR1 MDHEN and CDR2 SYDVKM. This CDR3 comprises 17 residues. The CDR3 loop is CASSHPSDRGFQVEQYF. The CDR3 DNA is TGTGCCAGCAGTCACCCATCGGACAGGGGATTTCAAGTGGAGCAGTACTTC.

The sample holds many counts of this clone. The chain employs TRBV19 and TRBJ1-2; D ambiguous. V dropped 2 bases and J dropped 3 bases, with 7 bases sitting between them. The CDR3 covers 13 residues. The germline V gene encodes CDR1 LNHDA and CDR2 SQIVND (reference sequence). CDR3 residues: CASSINGYYGYTF. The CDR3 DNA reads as TGTGCCAGTAGTATAAACGGTTACTATGGCTACACCTTC. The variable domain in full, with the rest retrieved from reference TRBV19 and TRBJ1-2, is DGGITQSPKYLFRKEGQNVTLSCEQNLNHDAMYWYRQDPGQGLRLIYYSQIVNDFQKGDIAEGYSVSREKKESFPLTVTSAQKNPTAFYLCASSINGYYGYTFGSGTRLTVV.

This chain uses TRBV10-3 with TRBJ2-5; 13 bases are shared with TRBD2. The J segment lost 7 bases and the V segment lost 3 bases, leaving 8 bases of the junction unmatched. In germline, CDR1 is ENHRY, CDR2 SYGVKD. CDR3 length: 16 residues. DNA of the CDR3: TGTGCCATCAGTGATTCCGGGACTAGCGGGATTGGGACCCAGTACTTC. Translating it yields CAISDSGTSGIGTQYF.

The CDR3 nucleotides are TGTGCCAGCAGTCCACAACGGACAGGGGGCATTGGTGGCTACACCTTC. This encodes CASSPQRTGGIGGYTF. The V gene is TRBV27, the J gene TRBJ1-2; the match to TRBD1 covers 11 bases. The germline V gene has CDR1 MNHEY and CDR2 SMNVEV (reference sequence). The CDR3 runs 16 residues. V lost 5 bases and J lost 7; bases outside the gene matches: 12.

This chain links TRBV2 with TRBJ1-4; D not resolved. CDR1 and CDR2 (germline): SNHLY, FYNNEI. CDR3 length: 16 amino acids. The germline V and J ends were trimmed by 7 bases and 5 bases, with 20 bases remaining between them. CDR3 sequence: CASKVEQLPPNEKLFF. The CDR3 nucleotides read TGTGCCAGCAAGGTGGAACAGCTACCCCCGAATGAAAAACTGTTTTTT.

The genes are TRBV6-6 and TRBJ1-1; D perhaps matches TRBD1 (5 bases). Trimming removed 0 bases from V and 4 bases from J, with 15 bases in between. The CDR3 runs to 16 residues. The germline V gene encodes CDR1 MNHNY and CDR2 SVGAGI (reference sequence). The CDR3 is CASSYSPGGAGTEAFF. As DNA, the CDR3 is TGTGCCAGCAGTTACTCCCCCGGCGGGGCGGGCACTGAAGCTTTCTTT.

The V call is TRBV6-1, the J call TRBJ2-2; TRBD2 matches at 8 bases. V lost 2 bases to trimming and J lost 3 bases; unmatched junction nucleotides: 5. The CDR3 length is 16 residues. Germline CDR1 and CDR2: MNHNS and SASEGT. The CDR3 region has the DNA TGTGCCAGCAGTGAAACCGCGGGAGGATACACCGGGGAGCTGTTTTTT. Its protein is CASSETAGGYTGELFF.

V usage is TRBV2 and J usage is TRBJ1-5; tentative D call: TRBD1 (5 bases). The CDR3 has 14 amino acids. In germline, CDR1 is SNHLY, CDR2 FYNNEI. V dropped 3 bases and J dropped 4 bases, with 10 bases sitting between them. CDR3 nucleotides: TGTGCCAGCAGTGAGCGGTCAGGGAATCAGCCCCAGCATTTT. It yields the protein CASSERSGNQPQHF.

The CDR3 protein is CASSLALGTGHEQYF. CDR3 in DNA: TGTGCCAGCAGCTTGGCCTTAGGGACAGGGCACGAGCAGTACTTC. V gene TRBV5-4 combines with J gene TRBJ2-7, with 9 nucleotides matching TRBD1. The CDR3 extends over 15 amino acids. After removal of 0 bases from V and 5 bases from J, the junction contained 6 bases not matched to a gene. Germline-derived CDR1 and CDR2 are SGHNT and YYREEE (reference sequence). The complete variable domain, with remaining parts taken from reference TRBV5-4 and TRBJ2-7, reads ETGVTQSPTHLIKTRGQQVTLRCSSQSGHNTVSWYQQALGQGPQFIFQYYREEENGRGNFPPRFSGLQFPNYSSELNVNALELDDSALYLCASSLALGTGHEQYFGPGTRLTVT.

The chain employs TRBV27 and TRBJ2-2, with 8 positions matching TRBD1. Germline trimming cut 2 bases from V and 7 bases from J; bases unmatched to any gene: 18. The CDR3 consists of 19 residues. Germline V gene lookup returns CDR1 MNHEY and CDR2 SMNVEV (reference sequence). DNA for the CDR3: TGTGCCAGCAGTTTACGGGACAGGACAACTCTAATCCCCGGCGGGGAGCTGTTTTTT. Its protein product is CASSLRDRTTLIPGGELFF.

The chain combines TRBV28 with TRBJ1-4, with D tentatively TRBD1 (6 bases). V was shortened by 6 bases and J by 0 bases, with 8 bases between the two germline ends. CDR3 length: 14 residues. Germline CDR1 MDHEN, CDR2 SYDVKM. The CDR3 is CASRGTTTNEKLFF. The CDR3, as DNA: TGTGCCAGCAGAGGGACAACAACTAATGAAAAACTGTTTTTT.